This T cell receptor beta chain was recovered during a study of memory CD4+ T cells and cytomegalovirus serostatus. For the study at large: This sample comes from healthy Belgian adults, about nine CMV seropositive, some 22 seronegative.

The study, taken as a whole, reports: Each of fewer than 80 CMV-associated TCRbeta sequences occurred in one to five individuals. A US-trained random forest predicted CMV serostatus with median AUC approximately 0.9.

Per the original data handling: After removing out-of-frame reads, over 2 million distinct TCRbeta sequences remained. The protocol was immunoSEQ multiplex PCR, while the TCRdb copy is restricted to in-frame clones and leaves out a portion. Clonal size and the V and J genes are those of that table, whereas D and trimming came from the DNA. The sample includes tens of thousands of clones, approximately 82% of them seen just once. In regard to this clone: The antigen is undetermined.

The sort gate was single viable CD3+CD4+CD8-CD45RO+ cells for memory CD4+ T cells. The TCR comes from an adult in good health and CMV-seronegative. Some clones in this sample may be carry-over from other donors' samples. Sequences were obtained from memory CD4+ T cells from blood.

CDR3 DNA sequence: TGTGCCAGCAGCCAGGATTTGGGACACGGCTATGGCTACACCTTC. Translated, it gives CASSQDLGHGYGYTF. The chain recombines TRBV4-2 with TRBJ1-2; the D gene is possibly TRBD1 (6 bases). Trimming pared 3 bases from V and 4 bases from J, leaving 15 bases between. CDR3 length: 15 amino acids. Germline V gene sequence: CDR1 LGHNA, CDR2 YNFKEQ.